Presented here are 28 T cell receptor beta chains from one specimen sequenced in a study of cytomegalovirus exposure and HLA in healthy donors. Measured with immunoSEQ multiplex PCR; TCRdb has only the in-frame clones, and not every one. The sample lists hundreds of thousands of clones, roughly 80% seen once, with 5.5% to 7% in the top ten. Sequencing input: PBMCs. The receptors derive from a woman younger than 30 in good health and CMV-seronegative.

This chain uses TRBV19 with TRBJ2-7; weak D call: TRBD2 (7 bases). Germline V gives CDR1 LNHDA, CDR2 SQIVND (reference sequence). V lost 5 bases and J 2 bases, leaving 16 bases between the germline ends. There are 15 residues in the CDR3. CDR3 amino acids: CASSPRDGGPYEQYF. The CDR3 DNA is TGTGCCAGTAGTCCCCGGGACGGGGGGCCCTACGAGCAGTACTTC.

The genes are TRBV27 and TRBJ2-5; D gene unclear. This CDR3 has 9 amino acids. The germline CDR1 and CDR2 sequences are MNHEY and SMNVEV (reference sequence). V lost 7 bases to trimming and J lost 3 bases, with 0 bases between them. In DNA form, the CDR3 reads TGTGCCAGCAAAGAGACCCAGTACTTC. Residues: CASKETQYF.

Concerning this clone: Distinct nucleotide sequences in the sample also encode this CDR3. The CDR3 sequence is CAWSRNTIYF. The CDR3 DNA reads TGTGCCTGGAGTCGAAACACCATATATTTT. This rearrangement joins TRBV30 to TRBJ1-3; D ambiguous. Germline assignment: CDR1 GTSNPN and CDR2 SVGIG (reference sequence). The CDR3 is 10 amino acids. The V end lost 2 bases, the J end lost 5 bases, and 1 base lay between the germline ends.

The chain recombines TRBV29-1 with TRBJ2-5; D ambiguous. The J call may not be correct, given that the DNA end is closer to TRBJ2-7. The V gene's germline CDR1 is SQVTM and CDR2 ANQGSEA. The CDR3 extends over 11 amino acids. CDR3 in amino acids: CSVELSYEQYF. Here the CDR3 DNA reads TGCAGCGTTGAACTATCCTACGAGCAGTACTTC.

The V and J genes are TRBV25-1 and TRBJ1-3; weak D call: TRBD1 (5 bases). Deletions cut 8 bases from V and 0 bases from J, with 11 bases between. Germline V gives CDR1 MGHDK, CDR2 SYGVNS. The CDR3 is made up of 14 amino acids. For the CDR3, the DNA is TGTGCCAGCGCGACAGACTCCTCTGGAAACACCATATATTTT. Amino acid sequence: CASATDSSGNTIYF.

This clone has a handful of counts. The same CDR3 also results from other DNA sequences found in this sample. The genes are TRBV4-1 and TRBJ1-2; 8 bases map to TRBD1. V lost 0 bases to trimming and J lost 5 bases; unmatched junction nucleotides: 5. Germline loops: CDR1 MGHRA, CDR2 YSYEKL. The CDR3 contains 15 residues. CDR3 coding DNA: TGCGCCAGCAGCCAAGATTCAGGGGGCGGTTATGGCTACACCTTC. It translates to CASSQDSGGGYGYTF.

The genes are TRBV9 and TRBJ2-5; 10 bases line up with TRBD2. The CDR3 runs 16 residues. Germline loops: CDR1 SGDLS, CDR2 YYNGEE. V dropped 0 bases and J dropped 4; count of bases not matched to a gene: 6. DNA of the CDR3: TGTGCCAGCAGCGTAGGGTCTAGCGGGAGTGTAGAGACCCAGTACTTC. This sequence encodes CASSVGSSGSVETQYF.

This clone was counted once. V gene TRBV30 combines with J gene TRBJ1-3; D ambiguous. Germline V CDR1 and CDR2: GTSNPN, SVGIG (reference sequence). This CDR3 comprises 11 residues. With 1 base removed from V and 4 bases from J, the gap between germline ends came to 2 bases. CDR3 bases: TGTGCCTGGAGTGCCGGAAACACCATATATTTT. Its translation is CAWSAGNTIYF.

This clone was counted a single time. The CDR3 is CASSLDRGVGYTF. CDR3 nucleotide sequence: TGTGCCAGCAGTCTCGACAGGGGGGTTGGCTACACCTTC. The chain has TRBV6-1 and TRBJ1-2; 9 nucleotides line up with TRBD1. Trimming at V came to 5 bases and at J to 7 bases, leaving 5 bases not matched to a gene. There are 13 residues in the CDR3. Germline V lookup: CDR1 MNHNS, CDR2 SASEGT.

The chain recombines TRBV5-4 with TRBJ1-4; D gene uncertain. Germline V gives CDR1 SGHNT, CDR2 YYREEE (reference sequence). This CDR3 is 13 amino acids long. Trimming removed 3 bases at V and 8 bases at J, with 11 bases between. CDR3 in DNA: TGTGCCAGCAGCTCGGGCCTCGAGGAAAAACTGTTTTTT. Translating it yields CASSSGLEEKLFF. Full variable domain (outside the CDR3, taken from reference TRBV5-4 and TRBJ1-4): ETGVTQSPTHLIKTRGQQVTLRCSSQSGHNTVSWYQQALGQGPQFIFQYYREEENGRGNFPPRFSGLQFPNYSSELNVNALELDDSALYLCASSSGLEEKLFFGSGTQLSVL.

This clone was detected a few times. The chain is built from TRBV4-2 and TRBJ2-1, with 11 bases matching TRBD2. The trim removed 4 bases at V and 6 bases at J, leaving 5 bases unmatched. This CDR3 contains 15 residues. Germline V gives CDR1 LGHNA, CDR2 YNFKEQ. CDR3 in amino acids: CASSPHGTSGNEQFF. In DNA form, the CDR3 reads TGTGCCAGCAGCCCGCACGGGACTAGCGGCAATGAGCAGTTCTTC.

This chain uses TRBV7-9 with TRBJ2-7; no firm D call. CDR1 is SEHNR and CDR2 is FQNEAQ in the germline V gene (reference sequence). V lost 1 base to trimming and J lost 0 bases, with 7 bases between them. The CDR3 totals 14 residues. The CDR3 DNA is TGTGCCAGCAGCTTAGGTACTATCTCCTACGAGCAGTACTTC. This sequence encodes CASSLGTISYEQYF.

This clone was seen only a few times. The genes are TRBV4-1 and TRBJ2-7; TRBD1 is a possible D gene (5 bases). There are 16 residues in the CDR3. Germline CDR1 is MGHRA and CDR2 is YSYEKL. Trimming removed 0 bases at V and 0 bases at J, with 12 bases between. This CDR3 reads CASSQEVGLSSYEQYF. In nucleotides, the CDR3 is TGCGCCAGCAGCCAAGAAGTGGGGCTCAGCTCCTACGAGCAGTACTTC.

This clone appeared once. This chain joins TRBV4-1 and TRBJ2-3; 10 bases are a match to TRBD1. Germline CDR1 reads MGHRA; CDR2 reads YSYEKL. The V gene end was trimmed by 0 bases and the J gene end by 3 bases; junction bases not matched to a gene: 3. This CDR3 has 16 residues. The CDR3 DNA reads TGCGCCAGCAGCCAAGAGACAGGGGGCTGGACAGATACGCAGTATTTT. It codes for CASSQETGGWTDTQYF.

CDR3 protein: CASCAGRGDYGYTF. The CDR3, as DNA: TGTGCCAGCTGCGCCGGTAGAGGGGATTATGGCTACACCTTC. V gene TRBV27 combines with J gene TRBJ1-2; D possibly corresponds to TRBD1 (5 bases). Germline values: CDR1 MNHEY, CDR2 SMNVEV (reference sequence). V was clipped by 8 bases and J by 5 bases, with 18 bases between them. The CDR3 sequence is 14 residues long.

The CDR3 spells CASSLTAQNTEAFF. CDR3 nucleotides: TGTGCCAGCAGCCTGACGGCACAGAACACTGAAGCTTTCTTT. This rearrangement joins TRBV6-1 to TRBJ1-1; D unresolved. Germline CDR1 and CDR2: MNHNS and SASEGT. The CDR3 covers 14 residues. Trimming stripped 6 bases from V and 1 base from J, with 12 bases between.

The chain employs TRBV9 and TRBJ1-2; TRBD1 matches at 7 bases. The V gene's germline CDR1 is SGDLS and CDR2 YYNGEE. Trimming at V came to 2 bases and at J to 8 bases, leaving 9 bases not matched to a gene. The CDR3 has 14 amino acids. The CDR3 loop is CASSVDTGVRGYTF. CDR3 in DNA: TGTGCCAGCAGCGTGGACACAGGGGTAAGGGGCTACACCTTC.

The sample holds a few counts of this clone. The J gene is TRBJ2-7, the V gene TRBV5-4; D may be TRBD1 (5 bases). Trimming pared 4 bases from V and 6 bases from J, leaving 17 bases between. The germline V gene encodes CDR1 SGHNT and CDR2 YYREEE (reference sequence). The CDR3 is 14 residues long. The CDR3: CASSPAGLYGEQYF. CDR3 in DNA: TGTGCCAGCAGCCCGGCAGGGTTGTACGGCGAGCAGTACTTC.

This sequence joins TRBV2 and TRBJ2-2; no firm D call. The CDR3 sequence is 14 residues long. The germline V gene encodes CDR1 SNHLY and CDR2 FYNNEI. Trimming shortened V by 6 bases and J by 4 bases, and 12 bases separated the two germline ends. The CDR3 DNA reads TGTGCCAGCAGCCCTCTGTCCGGCACCGGGGAGCTGTTTTTT. As protein: CASSPLSGTGELFF.

The chain carries TRBV11-2 and TRBJ2-7; D may be TRBD2 (6 bases). The CDR3 runs to 16 residues. V lost 1 base to trimming and J lost 2 bases, with 15 bases between them. Per the germline V gene, CDR1 is SGHAT and CDR2 is FQNNGV. CDR3 in amino acids: CASSLVDPGVTYEQYF. The CDR3 DNA is TGTGCCAGCAGCTTAGTAGACCCGGGAGTCACCTACGAGCAGTACTTC.

In its sample, this clone was seen a few times. This chain uses TRBV19 with TRBJ2-1; maybe TRBD2 (5 bases). Trimming cost V 5 bases and J 7 bases, with 12 bases left between them. CDR3 length equals 13 residues. The V gene's germline CDR1 is LNHDA and CDR2 SQIVND (reference sequence). The CDR3 loop reads CASSAARGNEQFF. In nucleotides, the CDR3 is TGTGCCAGTAGTGCGGCCCGAGGGAATGAGCAGTTCTTC.

The chain carries TRBV6-1 and TRBJ1-5; 8 positions agree with TRBD1. This CDR3 has 15 amino acids. Germline V gene sequence: CDR1 MNHNS, CDR2 SASEGT. V was pared by 3 bases and J by 9 bases, with 10 bases of the junction left unmatched. CDR3 amino acids: CASSEPRQGTMPQHF. CDR3 in DNA: TGTGCCAGCAGTGAGCCCCGACAGGGGACTATGCCCCAGCATTTT.

The rearrangement uses TRBV6-6 and TRBJ1-4, with D tentatively TRBD1 (5 bases). Germline lookup yields CDR1 MNHNY and CDR2 SVGAGI (reference sequence). This CDR3 comprises 16 residues. Between the trimmed V and J ends, which lost 7 bases and 4 bases, there was a span of 19 bases. CDR3 sequence (DNA): TGTGCCAGCACAGAGCGGGGGGATGAGGGTAATGAAAAACTGTTTTTT. It yields the protein CASTERGDEGNEKLFF.

Only a few counts were recorded for this clone. The rearrangement uses TRBV27 and TRBJ2-1, with unresolved D. The V gene's germline CDR1 is MNHEY and CDR2 SMNVEV (reference sequence). The CDR3 has 14 amino acids. Deletions cut 2 bases from V and 7 bases from J, with 12 bases between. In DNA form, the CDR3 reads TGTGCCAGCAGTTTAGTCTGGCTAGGGAATGAGCAGTTCTTC. Its translation: CASSLVWLGNEQFF.

The V call is TRBV9, the J call TRBJ2-7; no clear D. From germline, CDR1 is SGDLS and CDR2 YYNGEE. The CDR3 runs 13 residues. Deletions cut 3 bases from V and 2 bases from J, with 9 bases between. The CDR3 loop is CASSAPRAYEQYF. The DNA for the CDR3 is TGTGCCAGCAGCGCACCAAGGGCCTACGAGCAGTACTTC.

This CDR3 is CASSFSGVREQYF. CDR3 coding DNA: TGTGCCAGCAGTTTTTCAGGGGTAAGGGAGCAGTACTTC. This chain links TRBV27 with TRBJ2-7; TRBD1 might be the D (6 bases). The ends were cut back, 3 bases at V and 7 bases at J, with 13 bases in the middle. CDR1 MNHEY and CDR2 SMNVEV come from the germline V gene (reference sequence). This CDR3 contains 13 residues.

This clone was counted between two and nine times. CDR3 residues: CASSGRQGDYGYTF. CDR3 nucleotide sequence: TGTGCCAGTAGTGGGAGACAGGGAGACTATGGCTACACCTTC. The chain is built from TRBV19 and TRBJ1-2; the match to TRBD1 covers 7 bases. CDR3 size: 14 residues. The germline CDR1 and CDR2 sequences are LNHDA and SQIVND (reference sequence). V gave up 5 bases and J gave up 3 bases; unmatched junction bases: 6.

CDR3 nucleotide sequence: TGCAGCGTCGTCCGGGACAGGGGGATCGCTGAAGCTTTCTTT. Protein: CSVVRDRGIAEAFF. The chain employs TRBV29-1 and TRBJ1-1, with 11 positions matching TRBD1. Germline CDR1 SQVTM, CDR2 ANQGSEA. The CDR3 consists of 14 residues. V shed 6 bases, J shed 6 bases, and the junction held 9 bases outside the gene matches.